The next 26 T cell receptor beta chains were all read from a single sample in a study of response to subunit inactivated influenza vaccine. TCRdb analysed the RT-PCR reads with MiXCR anew, one entry per CDR3 protein. The sample carries 150,000 to 200,000 distinct CDR3 sequences, over 9.5% recorded once. The same specimen was also included in a second study, on T cells expressing NK-cell markers. That paper states: Beta-chain TCR cDNA was generated via 5'RACE template switching with UMIs.

The material sequenced was CD8+ T cells sorted from PBMCs, taken 12 days after vaccination. The receptors here all came from a man aged 45-65 years who received an inactivated influenza vaccine.

This clonotype occurred a few times. V and J are TRBV29-1 and TRBJ2-7; no reliable D call. V dropped 2 bases and J dropped 2 bases, with 16 bases sitting between them. This CDR3 has 15 residues. Looked up from germline, CDR1 is SQVTM and CDR2 is ANQGSEA. CDR3 DNA: TGCAGCGTTGAATATGTCGGGCGGAGCACCTACGAGCAGTACTTC. Translating it yields CSVEYVGRSTYEQYF.

The V and J genes are TRBV6-2 or TRBV6-3 and TRBJ2-7, with D uncertain. The germline CDR1 and CDR2 sequences are MNHEY and SVGEGT. This CDR3 has 11 residues. V was shortened by 6 bases and J by 6 bases, with 9 bases between the two germline ends. The CDR3 is CASSSGVEQYF. CDR3 nucleotides: TGTGCCAGCAGCTCGGGTGTCGAGCAGTACTTC.

The chain has TRBV12-3 or TRBV12-4 and TRBJ2-7, with D possibly being TRBD1 or TRBD2 (5 bases each). The CDR3 covers 14 residues. V shed 6 bases and J shed 0 bases, with 12 bases lying between them. The CDR3 DNA reads as TGTGCCAGCAGCCGGGGCCAGAGCTCCTACGAGCAGTACTTC. Amino acids: CASSRGQSSYEQYF.

This clonotype was counted only a few times. V usage is TRBV9 and J usage is TRBJ2-3; D is uncertain. Trimming removed 4 bases from V and 2 bases from J, with 17 bases in between. This CDR3 is 16 amino acids long. Germline V gene sequence: CDR1 SGDLS, CDR2 YYNGEE. The CDR3 loop is CASSSTPPRTTDTQYF. In DNA form, the CDR3 reads TGTGCCAGCAGCTCCACCCCGCCCCGCACCACAGATACGCAGTATTTT.

Ten or more counts support this clonotype. The chain is built from TRBV11-2 and TRBJ2-1; 12 bases are a match to TRBD2. The CDR3 runs to 18 residues. From germline, CDR1 is SGHAT and CDR2 FQNNGV. Losses at the gene ends were 1 base for V and 0 bases for J; bases not matched to a gene: 4. This chain's CDR3 is CASSLGLAGGSSYNEQFF. Here the CDR3 DNA reads TGTGCCAGCAGCTTAGGCCTAGCGGGAGGGAGCTCCTACAATGAGCAGTTCTTC.

In this sample, this clonotype turned up many times. The chain combines TRBV29-1 with TRBJ2-7; 7 bases match TRBD1. The CDR3 is 13 residues long. The trim removed 8 bases at V and 0 bases at J, leaving 7 bases unmatched. Germline V gene data show CDR1 as SQVTM and CDR2 as ANQGSEA. The CDR3 bases are TGCAGCTCGAGGGACAGCATCTCCTACGAGCAGTACTTC. This encodes CSSRDSISYEQYF.

In this sample, this clonotype turned up a few times. V and J are TRBV29-1 and TRBJ2-7, with D possibly TRBD1 on 6 matching bases. V was clipped by 4 bases and J by 7 bases, with 14 bases between them. Germline lookup yields CDR1 SQVTM and CDR2 ANQGSEA. This CDR3 has 12 residues. CDR3 loop: CSVVGGGPEQYF. The CDR3 DNA is TGCAGCGTTGTAGGTGGGGGCCCTGAGCAGTACTTC.

In its sample, this clonotype was seen many times. V is TRBV4-3 and J is TRBJ2-1; no reliable D call. V was trimmed by 1 base and J by 7 bases, leaving 14 bases between them. Germline loops: CDR1 LGHNA, CDR2 YSLEER. The length of the CDR3 is 15 residues. The CDR3 here is CASSQVIDTTNEQFF. CDR3 sequence (DNA): TGCGCCAGCAGCCAAGTTATCGATACCACAAATGAGCAGTTCTTC.

The table lists this clonotype with many counts. The genes are TRBV2 and TRBJ2-5; D gene unclear. The CDR3 loop spans 14 amino acids. Germline CDR1 and CDR2: SNHLY and FYNNEI. Trimming left V 7 bases short and J 4 bases short, with 16 bases between. The CDR3 bases are TGTGCCAGCATACAACAGTTGGGAAGAGAGACCCAGTACTTC. Translating gives CASIQQLGRETQYF.

This rearrangement joins TRBV7-6 to TRBJ2-2, with unresolved D. CDR1 and CDR2 from the germline V gene are SGHVS and FNYEAQ. CDR3 length: 14 residues. V lost 1 base, J lost 3 bases, and 6 bases lay in between. The CDR3, as DNA: TGTGCCAGCAGCTTAGGGCTTCACACCGGGGAGCTGTTTTTT. As protein: CASSLGLHTGELFF.

This clonotype was observed at least ten times. The chain couples TRBV7-9 to TRBJ2-7; 9 bases fit TRBD1. The CDR3 runs 14 residues. Germline V CDR1 and CDR2: SEHNR, FQNEAQ (reference sequence). V lost 8 bases to trimming and J lost 1 base; unmatched junction nucleotides: 6. CDR3 DNA sequence: TGTGCCAGCGAGCCGGGGACAGGGTCCTACGAGCAGTACTTC. It specifies CASEPGTGSYEQYF.

This clonotype was observed a handful of times. The V and J genes are TRBV7-2 and TRBJ1-1, with D possibly matching TRBD1 (5 bases). Trimming removed 5 bases from V and 4 bases from J, with 17 bases in between. This CDR3 is built from 15 residues. CDR1 is SGHTA and CDR2 is FQGNSA in the germline V gene. The CDR3 DNA sequence: TGTGCCAGCAGCCCCCTTGGGGGGTTCGGCACTGAAGCTTTCTTT. Protein product: CASSPLGGFGTEAFF.

This chain connects TRBV4-3 to TRBJ1-1, with D possibly matching TRBD1 (6 bases). Trimming shortened V by 0 bases and J by 5 bases, and 10 bases separated the two germline ends. The CDR3 loop spans 14 amino acids. Germline values: CDR1 LGHNA, CDR2 YSLEER. The CDR3 coding sequence is TGCGCCAGCAGCCAAGATACGGGGGCGACTGAAGCTTTCTTT. Translating gives CASSQDTGATEAFF.

The chain links TRBV5-6 to TRBJ1-1; a possible D gene is TRBD1 (5 bases). This CDR3 region has 13 residues. Trimming took off 4 bases at V and 8 bases at J, with 15 bases between the two ends. Germline CDR1 reads SGHDT; CDR2 reads YYEEEE. DNA for the CDR3: TGTGCCAGCAGCATTCCAGGGAATTTAGAAGCTTTCTTT. This codes for CASSIPGNLEAFF. Using reference TRBV5-6 and TRBJ1-1 for the parts outside the CDR3, the full variable domain is DAGVTQSPTHLIKTRGQQVTLRCSPKSGHDTVSWYQQALGQGPQFIFQYYEEEERQRGNFPDRFSGHQFPNYSSELNVNALLLGDSALYLCASSIPGNLEAFFGQGTRLTVV.

This clonotype showed up just a few times. The chain joins TRBV30 to TRBJ1-1; D may be TRBD1 (5 bases). The CDR3 consists of 15 residues. V lost 0 bases and J lost 3, with 14 bases in between. Per the germline V gene, CDR1 is GTSNPN and CDR2 is SVGIG (reference sequence). The chain's CDR3 is CAWSVGPEQDTEAFF. The CDR3 nucleotides read TGTGCCTGGAGTGTCGGTCCGGAACAGGACACTGAAGCTTTCTTT. Supplemented by reference TRBV30 and TRBJ1-1, the full variable domain reads SQTIHQWPATLVQPVGSPLSLECTVEGTSNPNLYWYRQAAGRGLQLLFYSVGIGQISSEVPQNLSASRPQDRQFILSSKKLLLSDSGFYLCAWSVGPEQDTEAFFGQGTRLTVV.

The chain is built from TRBV4-3 and TRBJ2-7; D not certain. Germline-derived CDR1 and CDR2 are LGHNA and YSLEER. V was trimmed by 0 bases and J by 3 bases, leaving 12 bases between them. CDR3 length equals 15 residues. Written as DNA, the CDR3 is TGCGCCAGCAGCCAAGATTTTGTGCATCTCTACGAGCAGTACTTC. Translation gives CASSQDFVHLYEQYF.

The rearrangement links TRBV28 to TRBJ1-5, with D unclear. The germline V gene encodes CDR1 MDHEN and CDR2 SYDVKM. The CDR3 loop spans 13 amino acids. Trimming took 4 bases from V and 4 from J, leaving 8 bases between them. This CDR3 is CASSWTENQPQHF. Here the CDR3 DNA reads TGTGCCAGCAGTTGGACGGAGAATCAGCCCCAGCATTTT.

This clonotype was seen more than once but under ten times. This chain links TRBV6-1 with TRBJ2-1; D perhaps matches TRBD1 (6 bases). The V gene's germline CDR1 is MNHNS and CDR2 SASEGT. Between the trimmed V and J ends, which lost 6 bases and 4 bases, there was a span of 28 bases. The CDR3 extends over 19 amino acids. CDR3 sequence reads: CASRETLQGKIHSYNEQFF. CDR3 nucleotides: TGTGCCAGCAGGGAAACTTTACAGGGTAAAATTCATTCTTACAATGAGCAGTTCTTC.

This clonotype showed up many times. The chain recombines TRBV29-1 with TRBJ2-7, with 9 bases identical to TRBD1. The CDR3 extends over 13 amino acids. The J segment lost 4 bases and the V segment lost 2 bases, leaving 3 bases of the junction unmatched. From germline, CDR1 is SQVTM and CDR2 ANQGSEA. CDR3 protein: CSVEWTGEYEQYF. CDR3 sequence (DNA): TGCAGCGTTGAATGGACAGGGGAATACGAGCAGTACTTC.

This clonotype was counted between two and nine times. The chain is built from TRBV4-3 and TRBJ2-7; D possibly matches TRBD1 or TRBD2 (5 bases each). Germline values: CDR1 LGHNA, CDR2 YSLEER. The length of the CDR3 is 14 residues. V lost 4 bases and J 0 bases, leaving 10 bases between the germline ends. CDR3 sequence reads: CASSPWDGSYEQYF. The CDR3 bases are TGCGCCAGCAGCCCCTGGGACGGCTCCTACGAGCAGTACTTC.

The rearrangement joins TRBV28 to TRBJ2-2, with TRBD2 matching over 8 bases. V lost 3 bases, J lost 7 bases, and 10 bases stayed unmatched. The germline gives CDR1 MDHEN, CDR2 SYDVKM. CDR3 length: 16 amino acids. The CDR3 reads CASSFTRTGRGGELFF. The CDR3 nucleotides are TGTGCCAGCAGTTTTACCCGAACCGGGAGGGGCGGGGAGCTGTTTTTT.

The V gene is TRBV4-2, the J gene TRBJ1-4, with 9 bases aligning to TRBD1. Unmatched junction bases numbered 7, after V lost 3 bases and J lost 5 bases. The CDR3 is 16 residues long. Germline CDR1 is LGHNA and CDR2 is YNFKEQ. Here the CDR3 reads CASSQESGTGNEKLFF. CDR3 nucleotides: TGTGCCAGCAGCCAGGAGTCCGGGACAGGGAATGAAAAACTGTTTTTT.

The chain carries TRBV11-2 and TRBJ2-1; 7 bases line up with TRBD2. This CDR3 comprises 18 residues. Germline CDR1 is SGHAT and CDR2 is FQNNGV. With 1 base clipped from V and 0 bases from J, the junction kept 9 bases outside the gene matches. CDR3 sequence: CASSLGLADSSSYNEQFF. CDR3 sequence (DNA): TGTGCCAGCAGCTTAGGCCTAGCGGATTCCAGCTCCTACAATGAGCAGTTCTTC.

This clonotype was seen a handful of times. The J gene is TRBJ2-5, the V gene TRBV5-6; maybe TRBD1 (5 bases). The germline V gene encodes CDR1 SGHDT and CDR2 YYEEEE. The CDR3 spans 17 residues. Trimming pared 0 bases from V and 0 bases from J, leaving 15 bases between. CDR3 DNA: TGTGCCAGCAGCTTGGCCTCAGGGCACCCGTACCAAGAGACCCAGTACTTC. The encoded protein is CASSLASGHPYQETQYF.

This clonotype was picked up a small number of times. The chain links TRBV28 to TRBJ2-5, with TRBD2 matching 11 bases. Unmatched junction bases numbered 8, after V lost 5 bases and J lost 3 bases. CDR1 MDHEN and CDR2 SYDVKM come from the germline V gene. The CDR3 sequence is 16 residues long. CDR3 loop: CASSLPGLADKETQYF. CDR3 in DNA: TGTGCCAGCAGTCTTCCGGGACTAGCGGACAAAGAGACCCAGTACTTC.

Ten or more counts support this clonotype. The chain uses TRBV29-1 and TRBJ2-3, with D uncertain. Germline CDR1 and CDR2: SQVTM and ANQGSEA. Trimming left V 3 bases short and J 1 base short, with 5 bases between. The CDR3 has 12 residues. CDR3 DNA: TGCAGCGTTGATTACCGCACAGATACGCAGTATTTT. This sequence encodes CSVDYRTDTQYF.